Described below is a single TCR beta chain sequence and its context. The germline CDR1 and CDR2 sequences are SGHRS and YFSETQ. The CDR3 runs to 15 residues. Deletions cut 1 base from V and 2 bases from J, with 11 bases between. In the study's own analysis: Reference gene primer amplification yielded estimated nucleated cell counts. Sequenced by immunoSEQ multiplex PCR; TCRdb stores in-frame clones only, minus some. V, J and clone size reflect that table, while D and trimming were determined from the DNA. The repertoire holds hundreds of thousands of clones, 65% to 90% seen once, with roughly 13% in the top ten. This entry belongs to a study of blood T cell repertoires in COVID-19. Study background: T cells, B-cell-depleted T cells, or PBMCs supplied cDNA or gDNA.

The V gene is TRBV5-1, the J gene TRBJ2-3; D might be TRBD1 (6 bases). The source is a woman in her seventies with COVID-19, enrolled during active disease. Input material: peripheral blood. This CDR3 is CASSLQGSYTDTQYF. The DNA of the CDR3 is TGCGCCAGCAGCTTGCAGGGGTCATACACAGATACGCAGTATTTT.